This T cell receptor (beta chain) was documented in a study of T-cell reconstitution after alpha-beta-depleted transplantation in children. General study points: High day-60 TCRbeta diversity in some patients came from surviving recipient T cells and thymic progenitors. Alpha-beta T cells about two months after transplant reportedly derived from several hundred expanded graft clones.

A library of TCRbeta sequences, prepared with unique molecular identifiers, was generated. TCRdb passed the PCR reads through MiXCR, listing each CDR3 protein once. Of tens of thousands of distinct CDR3 sequences listed, approximately 43% are singletons. With regard to this clonotype: Antigen unknown.

Germline values: CDR1 LNHNV, CDR2 YYDKDF (reference sequence). This CDR3 is built from 18 residues. Unmatched junction bases numbered 7, after V lost 0 bases and J lost 0 bases. The TCR was taken from a male patient younger than 18 who had a stem cell transplant for acute lymphoblastic leukemia, so the T cells may come from the graft donor. The sequencing used PBMCs, mostly from graft donor cells, collected 360 days after TCRalphabeta/CD19-depleted stem cell transplant. V gene TRBV15 combines with J gene TRBJ2-2; 7 bases are shared with TRBD2. CDR3 coding DNA: TGTGCCACCAGCAGAGATCCCTACGGGGGGACGAACACCGGGGAGCTGTTTTTT. It specifies CATSRDPYGGTNTGELFF. Complete variable domain (other parts from reference TRBV15 and TRBJ2-2): DAMVIQNPRYQVTQFGKPVTLSCSQTLNHNVMYWYQQKSSQAPKLLFHYYDKDFNNEADTPDNFQSRRPNTSFCFLDIRSPGLGDTAMYLCATSRDPYGGTNTGELFFGEGSRLTVL.